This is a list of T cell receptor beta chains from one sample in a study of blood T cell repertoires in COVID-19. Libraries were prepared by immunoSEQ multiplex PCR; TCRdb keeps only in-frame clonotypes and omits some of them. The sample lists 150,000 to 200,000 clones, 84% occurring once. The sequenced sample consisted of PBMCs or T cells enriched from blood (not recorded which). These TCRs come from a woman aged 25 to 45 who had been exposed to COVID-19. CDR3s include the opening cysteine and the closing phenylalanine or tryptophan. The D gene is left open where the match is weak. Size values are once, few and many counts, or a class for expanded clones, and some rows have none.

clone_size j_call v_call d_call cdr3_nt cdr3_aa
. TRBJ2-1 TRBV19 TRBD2 TGTGCCAGTAGTATGTCGCCGCGGACTAGCGGGGGGGCCGTCCATGAGCAGTTCTTC CASSMSPRTSGGAVHEQFF
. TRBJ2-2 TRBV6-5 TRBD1 TGTGCCAGCGGGACAGCGAACACCGGGGAGCTGTTTTTT CASGTANTGELFF
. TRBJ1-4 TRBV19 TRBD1 TGTGCCAGTAGTACCTCACAGGGGACTAATGAAAAACTGTTTTTT CASSTSQGTNEKLFF
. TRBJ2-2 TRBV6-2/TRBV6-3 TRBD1 TGTGCCAGCAGCCTCTTTGTACCCGGGACAGGGTTTACCGGGGAGCTGTTTTTT CASSLFVPGTGFTGELFF
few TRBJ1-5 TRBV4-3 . TGCGCCAGCAGCCAAGAACCCCGGGGGCAGCCCCAGCATTTT CASSQEPRGQPQHF
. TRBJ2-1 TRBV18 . TGTGCCAGCTCACCGGGACGGACAGTGGTATACAATGAGCAGTTCTTC CASSPGRTVVYNEQFF
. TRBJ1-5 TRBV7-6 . TGTGCCAGCAGCTTGGAACCGGGAAGTTATAGCAATCAGCCCCAGCATTTT CASSLEPGSYSNQPQHF
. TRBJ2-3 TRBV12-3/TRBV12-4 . TGTGCCAGCAGTTTAATTCTTTCGGATACGCAGTATTTT CASSLILSDTQYF
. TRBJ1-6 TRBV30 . TGTGCCTGGACCCTCACAGACACGTTTTTTAATTCACCCCTCCACTTT CAWTLTDTFFNSPLHF
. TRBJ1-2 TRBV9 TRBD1 TGTGCCAGCAGCGATCCGAGGACAGGGAGGGGTCAAGATGACTATGGCTACACCTTC CASSDPRTGRGQDDYGYTF
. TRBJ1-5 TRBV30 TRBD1 TGTGCCTGGAGTGTACAGGGGGCCGGGCCCCAGCATTTT CAWSVQGAGPQHF
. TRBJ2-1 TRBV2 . TGTGCCACGACAGACAACAATGAGCAGTTCTTC CATTDNNEQFF
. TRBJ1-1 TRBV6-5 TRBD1 TGTGCCAGCAGTTACTCGACCAGGGGGTGGTCTGAAGCTTTCTTT CASSYSTRGWSEAFF
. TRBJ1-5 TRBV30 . TGTGCCTGGAGCCTGTCGGGAACCACGAATCAGCCCCAGCATTTT CAWSLSGTTNQPQHF
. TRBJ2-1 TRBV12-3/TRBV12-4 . TGTGCCACAGGCCACAATGAGCAGTTCTTC CATGHNEQFF
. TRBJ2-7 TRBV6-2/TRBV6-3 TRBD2 TGTGCCAGCAGTTACTCGGAGACTAGCGGGAAGCAGTACTTC CASSYSETSGKQYF
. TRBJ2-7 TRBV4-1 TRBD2 TGCGCCAGCAGCCTTTACGGGACTAGCGCCGCCTACGAGCAGTACTTC CASSLYGTSAAYEQYF
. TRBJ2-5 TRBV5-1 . TGCGCCAGCAGCCCCGGTGCGGGGGCGGGTGGAGAGACCCAGTACTTC CASSPGAGAGGETQYF
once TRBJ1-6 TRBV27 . TGTGCCACCATGGGAGGCCTTTCACCCCTCCACTTT CATMGGLSPLHF
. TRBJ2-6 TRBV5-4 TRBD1 TGTGCCAGCAGCATGACAGGGAGCGGGGCCAACGTCCTGACTTTC CASSMTGSGANVLTF
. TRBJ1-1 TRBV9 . TGTGCCAGCAGCGTAGACGGCAGGGCGAAGACTGAAGCTTTCTTT CASSVDGRAKTEAFF
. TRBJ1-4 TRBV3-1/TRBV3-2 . TGTGCCAGCAGCCAATTTAGTTATGAAAAACTGTTTTTT CASSQFSYEKLFF
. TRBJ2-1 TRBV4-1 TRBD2 TGCGCCAGCAGCCAATTAGCGGGGGGGCTCCCCTCCTACAATGAGCAGTTCTTC CASSQLAGGLPSYNEQFF
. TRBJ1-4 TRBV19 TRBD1 TGTGCCAGTAAGGGGGACAGGGATTTTGAAAAACTGTTTTTT CASKGDRDFEKLFF
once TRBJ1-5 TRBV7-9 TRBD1 TGTGCCAGCAGTCTGACAAGGGACAGGGGTTCGTCGGTGTCGGCCCAGCATTTT CASSLTRDRGSSVSAQHF
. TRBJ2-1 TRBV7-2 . TGTGCCAGCAGCTTAGTAGCGGCCAGGAGCTTCAGCTCCTACAATGAGCAGTTCTTC CASSLVAARSFSSYNEQFF
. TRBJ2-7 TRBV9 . TGTGCCAGCAGCGCCGGTGGGGCAGGGGCAAACGAGCAGTACTTC CASSAGGAGANEQYF
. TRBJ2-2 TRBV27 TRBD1 TGTGCCAGCGGAACAGGGGGCTCTGGGGAGCTGTTTTTT CASGTGGSGELFF
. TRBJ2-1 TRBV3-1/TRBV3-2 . TGTGCCAGCAAGGGCGGGTTGTCCTACAATGAGCAGTTCTTC CASKGGLSYNEQFF
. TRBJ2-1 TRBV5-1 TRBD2 TGCGCCAGCACCTTCCCAGCGGGGGGGCCAAATGAGCAGTTCTTC CASTFPAGGPNEQFF
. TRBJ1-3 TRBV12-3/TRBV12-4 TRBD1 TGTGCCAGCAGTCAGGGGACAGGGGTCATATATTTT CASSQGTGVIYF
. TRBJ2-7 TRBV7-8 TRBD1 TGTGCCAGCAGCTTAGCACCAGGGGGCTCCTACGAGCAGTACTTC CASSLAPGGSYEQYF
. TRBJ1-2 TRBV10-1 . TGCGCCAGCAGTGAGTCCGGGGTCCGAGACTATGGCTACACCTTC CASSESGVRDYGYTF
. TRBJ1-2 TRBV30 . TGTGCCTGGAGTTCGGGCGGGGGGAACTATGGCTACACCTTC CAWSSGGGNYGYTF
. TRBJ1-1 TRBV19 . TGTGCCAGTAGTACTCCCCTTCGGAACACTGAAGCTTTCTTT CASSTPLRNTEAFF
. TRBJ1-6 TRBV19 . TGTGCCAGTACAGGGCTCGGAAATTCACCCCTCCACTTT CASTGLGNSPLHF
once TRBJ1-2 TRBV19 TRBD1 TGTGCCAGTAGTATACAGGGGACAGGAGGATATGGCTACACCTTC CASSIQGTGGYGYTF
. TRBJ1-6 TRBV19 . TGTGCCAGTAGTGGCCCGGGTACCAATTCACCCCTCCACTTT CASSGPGTNSPLHF
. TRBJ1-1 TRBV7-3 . TGTGCCAGCAGCTTAACTCCAGTGCAGGGGCAAAGGATGAACACTGAAGCTTTCTTT CASSLTPVQGQRMNTEAFF
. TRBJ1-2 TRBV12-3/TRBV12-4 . TGTGCCAGCAGTTCTCCAGATAACTATGGCTACACCTTC CASSSPDNYGYTF
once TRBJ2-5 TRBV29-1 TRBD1 TGCAGCGTTGAAGGACAGGGGGCCAGGGAGACCCAGTACTTC CSVEGQGARETQYF
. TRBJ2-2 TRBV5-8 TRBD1 TGTGCCAGCAGCTCCCCCTCTAGGACAGGTCCAGGGGGGGAGCTGTTTTTT CASSSPSRTGPGGELFF
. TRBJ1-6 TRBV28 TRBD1 TGTGCCAGCAGTCAAGAGACAGGGCTCAATTCACCCCTCCACTTT CASSQETGLNSPLHF